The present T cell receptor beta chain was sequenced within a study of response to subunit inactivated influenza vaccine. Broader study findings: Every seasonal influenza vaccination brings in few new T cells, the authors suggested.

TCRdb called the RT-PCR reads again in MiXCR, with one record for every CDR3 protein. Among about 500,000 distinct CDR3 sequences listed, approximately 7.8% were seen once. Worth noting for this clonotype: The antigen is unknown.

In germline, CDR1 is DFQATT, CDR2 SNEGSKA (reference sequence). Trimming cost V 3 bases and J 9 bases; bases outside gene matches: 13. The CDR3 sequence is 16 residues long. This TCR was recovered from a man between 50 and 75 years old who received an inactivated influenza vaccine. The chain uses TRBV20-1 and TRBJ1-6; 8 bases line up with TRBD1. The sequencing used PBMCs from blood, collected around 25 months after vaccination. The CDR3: CSARARTGSTGSPLHF. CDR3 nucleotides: TGCAGTGCTAGGGCTCGGACAGGGAGTACAGGTTCACCCCTCCACTTT.